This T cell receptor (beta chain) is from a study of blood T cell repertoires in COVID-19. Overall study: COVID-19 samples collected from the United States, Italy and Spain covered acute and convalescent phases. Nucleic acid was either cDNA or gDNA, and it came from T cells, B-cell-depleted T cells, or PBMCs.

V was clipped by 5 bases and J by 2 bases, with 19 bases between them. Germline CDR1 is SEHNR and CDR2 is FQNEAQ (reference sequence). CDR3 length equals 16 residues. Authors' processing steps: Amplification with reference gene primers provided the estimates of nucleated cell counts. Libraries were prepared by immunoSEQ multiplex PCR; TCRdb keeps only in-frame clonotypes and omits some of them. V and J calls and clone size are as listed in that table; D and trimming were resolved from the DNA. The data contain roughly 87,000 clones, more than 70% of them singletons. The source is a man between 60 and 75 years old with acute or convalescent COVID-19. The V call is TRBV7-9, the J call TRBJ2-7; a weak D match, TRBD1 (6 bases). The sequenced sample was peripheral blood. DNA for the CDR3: TGTGCCAGCAGCAAACAGCTCTCGGGACAAGCCTACGAGCAGTACTTC. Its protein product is CASSKQLSGQAYEQYF.